The following is a T cell receptor (beta chain) sequence with its context. The antigen is unknown. This sample is part of a study of graft-versus-host responses after intestinal transplantation. With V trimmed by 2 bases and J by 5 bases, 11 bases remained unmatched. CDR1 is SGHVS, CDR2 FNYEAQ, per germline. CDR3 size: 18 residues. Libraries were prepared by immunoSEQ multiplex PCR; TCRdb keeps only in-frame clonotypes and omits some of them. The sample gives over 100,000 clones, approximately 90% of which show up once; about 0.25% is in the top ten. The chain employs TRBV7-6 and TRBJ2-1; TRBD2 matches at 11 bases. The TCR was taken from a human donor who was the organ donor for an intestinal transplant. The sequencing used unstimulated CD4+ T cells sorted from spleen or lymph node cells, collected before transplant. CDR3 amino acids: CASSLWAPTSGSNNEQFF. CDR3 sequence (DNA): TGTGCCAGCAGCTTATGGGCCCCAACTAGCGGGAGTAACAATGAGCAGTTCTTC.